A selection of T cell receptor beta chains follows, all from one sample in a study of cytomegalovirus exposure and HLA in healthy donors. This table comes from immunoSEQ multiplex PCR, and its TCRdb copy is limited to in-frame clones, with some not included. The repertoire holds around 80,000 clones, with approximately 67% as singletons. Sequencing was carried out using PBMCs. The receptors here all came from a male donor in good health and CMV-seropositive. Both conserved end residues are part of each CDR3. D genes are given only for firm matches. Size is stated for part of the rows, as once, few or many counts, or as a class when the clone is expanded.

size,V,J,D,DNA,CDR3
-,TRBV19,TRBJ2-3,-,TGTGCCAGCCGCTTTACAGGGACGAGTAGCACAGATACGCAGTATTTT,CASRFTGTSSTDTQYF
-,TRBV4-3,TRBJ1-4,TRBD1,TGCGCCAGCAGCCAAGGGGAGCTCTCTGAGACAGGGAAGAGGGAAAAACTGTTTTTT,CASSQGELSETGKREKLFF
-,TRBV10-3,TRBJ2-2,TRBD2,TGTGCCATCAGTGAGTGGGGAGGGTCGAACACCGGGGAGCTGTTTTTT,CAISEWGGSNTGELFF
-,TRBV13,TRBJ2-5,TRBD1,TGTGCCAGCAGCCCCCGGGCAGGGGGAGAGACCCAGTACTTC,CASSPRAGGETQYF
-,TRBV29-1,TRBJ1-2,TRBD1,TGCAGCGTTGTTTTCGTTCCAGGGGGAGACTATGGCTACACCTTC,CSVVFVPGGDYGYTF
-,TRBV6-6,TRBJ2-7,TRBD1,TGTGCCAGCAGTTCCCCTGCGACAGGGGTTACCTACGAGCAGTACTTC,CASSSPATGVTYEQYF
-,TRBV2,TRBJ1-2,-,TGTGCCAGCAGTGAAGCGACGTCCCTGGGAGGGGATTATGGCTACACCTTC,CASSEATSLGGDYGYTF
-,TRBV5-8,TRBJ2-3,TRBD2,TGTGCCAGCAGCTTGAGCGGGAGAGATACGCAGTATTTT,CASSLSGRDTQYF
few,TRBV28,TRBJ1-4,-,TGTGCCAGCATGAGGTCGGGTCAGGGGAATGAAAAACTGTTTTTT,CASMRSGQGNEKLFF
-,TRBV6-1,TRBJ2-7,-,TGTGCCAGCATGTCGGAACAGGGTAATTACGAGCAGTACTTC,CASMSEQGNYEQYF
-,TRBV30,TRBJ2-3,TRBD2,TGTGCCTGGAGTGTAGGACTAGCGCCTACAGATACGCAGTATTTT,CAWSVGLAPTDTQYF
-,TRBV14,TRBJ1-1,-,TGTGCCAGCAGCCAGCCACCAGGGTTTGAAGCTTTCTTT,CASSQPPGFEAFF
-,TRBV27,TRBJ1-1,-,TGTGCCAGCAGTTTAGCCGGTCGTACGGACACTGAAGCTTTCTTT,CASSLAGRTDTEAFF
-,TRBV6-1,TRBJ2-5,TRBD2,TGTGCCAGCAGTTTAATAGCGGGGGGACAAGAGACCCAGTACTTC,CASSLIAGGQETQYF
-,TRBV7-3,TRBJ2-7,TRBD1,TGTGCCAGCAGTAAAACCGGGACAGGGGGATACGAGCAGTACTTC,CASSKTGTGGYEQYF
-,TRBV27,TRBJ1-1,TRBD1,TGTGCCAGCAGTGAGGGACAGGGGCCGGGGAACACTGAAGCTTTCTTT,CASSEGQGPGNTEAFF
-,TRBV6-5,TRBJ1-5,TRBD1,TGTGCCAGCAGCCAAAACAGGGGTAGCAATCAGCCCCAGCATTTT,CASSQNRGSNQPQHF
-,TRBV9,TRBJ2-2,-,TGTGCCAGCAGCGTAGCCAGTGGGGGGGGGACATCGAACACCGGGGAGCTGTTTTTT,CASSVASGGGTSNTGELFF
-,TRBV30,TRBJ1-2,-,TGTGCCTGGAGTGTCAGCAGGGCAGATGGCTACCCCTTC,CAWSVSRADGYPF
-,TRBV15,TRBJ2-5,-,TGTGCCACCAGCAGATCTAGAGAGACAGGGAGGGAGACCCAGTACTTC,CATSRSRETGRETQYF
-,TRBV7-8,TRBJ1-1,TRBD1,TGTGCCAGCAGCTTAGCCGGACAGGGGCCATTAAAGAACACTGAAGCTTTCTTT,CASSLAGQGPLKNTEAFF
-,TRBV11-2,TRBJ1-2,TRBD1,TGTGCCAGCAGCTTGGGACAGCGGAGTGGCTACACCTTC,CASSLGQRSGYTF
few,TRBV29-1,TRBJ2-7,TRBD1,TGCAGCGTTGGGACAGGGAGTACCTACGAGCAGTACTTC,CSVGTGSTYEQYF
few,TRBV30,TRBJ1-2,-,TGTGCCTGGAGCGGACAGAACTATGGCTACACCTTC,CAWSGQNYGYTF
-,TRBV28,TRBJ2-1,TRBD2,TGTGCCAGCACCGAAAGGGCGGGAGGGAGGTTCAATGAGCAGTTCTTC,CASTERAGGRFNEQFF
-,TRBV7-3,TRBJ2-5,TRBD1,TGTGCCAGCAGCTTAACCTCCGGGACAGGGAGCCCCCAGTACTTC,CASSLTSGTGSPQYF
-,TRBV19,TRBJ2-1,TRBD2,TGTGCCAGTATCAATAGCGGGACCGACAATGAGCAGTTCTTC,CASINSGTDNEQFF
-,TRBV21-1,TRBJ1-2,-,TGTGCCAGCAGCAATCTCTCCAGTGAATATGGCTACACCTTC,CASSNLSSEYGYTF
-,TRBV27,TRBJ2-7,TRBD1,TGTGCCAGCAGTTTGACAGGGACCAACTCCTACGAGCAGTACTTC,CASSLTGTNSYEQYF
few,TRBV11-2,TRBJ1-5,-,TGTGCCAGCAGCTTCTATAGCAATCAGCCCCAGCATTTT,CASSFYSNQPQHF
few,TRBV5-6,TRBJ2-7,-,TGTGCCAGCAGCTTGGTGGGGGCCTCCTACGAGCAGTACTTC,CASSLVGASYEQYF
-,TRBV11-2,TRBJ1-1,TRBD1,TGTGCCAGCAGCGTTCCAGGGGGCGCGAACGCTGAAGCTTTCTTT,CASSVPGGANAEAFF
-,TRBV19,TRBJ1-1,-,TGTGCCAGTAATGTGAAGGGGCCGGTGAACACTGAAGCTTTCTTT,CASNVKGPVNTEAFF
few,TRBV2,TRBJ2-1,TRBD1,TGTGCCAGCTCCCGGGACAGGGGGCGCGGTGAGCAGTTCTTC,CASSRDRGRGEQFF
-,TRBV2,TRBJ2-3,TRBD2,TGTGCCAGCAAAGAGGGAGGGGTCACAGATACGCAGTATTTT,CASKEGGVTDTQYF
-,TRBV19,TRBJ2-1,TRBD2,TGTGCCAGTCGGACTAGCGGGAGTGGGGAGCAGTTCTTC,CASRTSGSGEQFF